The rows below give T cell receptor beta chains drawn from one sample of a study of T-cell reconstitution after alpha-beta-depleted transplantation in children. One entry per CDR3 protein results from TCRdb running MiXCR on the PCR reads. The table records hundreds of thousands of distinct CDR3 sequences, about a sixth of them present only once. Source: PBMCs, mostly from graft donor cells, taken 360 days after TCRalphabeta/CD19-depleted stem cell transplant. The receptor source for this set is a male patient between 2 and 15 years old who had a stem cell transplant for acute lymphoblastic leukemia, so the T cells may come from the graft donor. CDR3s include the opening cysteine and the closing phenylalanine or tryptophan. The order of the fields is V gene, clone size, J gene, D gene, CDR3 protein, CDR3 DNA. The D gene is left open where the match is weak. For some rows the clone size is stated as once, few or many, or as a class when expanded; others skip it.

V: TRBV5-8
size: few
J: TRBJ2-5
D: TRBD2
CDR3: CASSFPTSVETQYF
DNA: TGTGCCAGCAGCTTCCCGACTAGCGTGGAGACCCAGTACTTC

V: TRBV30
size: -
J: TRBJ2-7
D: -
CDR3: CAWSRSRAPSYEQYF
DNA: TGTGCCTGGAGTAGGAGTAGAGCCCCCTCCTACGAGCAGTACTTC

V: TRBV28
size: -
J: TRBJ2-5
D: TRBD2
CDR3: CASSPGLAGGPWGETQYF
DNA: TGTGCCAGCAGTCCGGGACTAGCGGGAGGCCCGTGGGGAGAGACCCAGTACTTC

V: TRBV5-1
size: -
J: TRBJ2-1
D: -
CDR3: CASSFPPVYEQFF
DNA: TGCGCCAGCAGCTTCCCTCCTGTCTATGAGCAGTTCTTC

V: TRBV5-1
size: many
J: TRBJ2-1
D: TRBD2
CDR3: CASSPGTSRANEQFF
DNA: TGCGCCAGCAGCCCGGGGACTAGCAGGGCCAATGAGCAGTTCTTC

V: TRBV20-1
size: few
J: TRBJ1-1
D: -
CDR3: CSASRVTNTEAFF
DNA: TGCAGTGCTAGTCGGGTGACGAACACTGAAGCTTTCTTT

V: TRBV29-1
size: many
J: TRBJ2-1
D: -
CDR3: CSVVWEQLNEQFF
DNA: TGCAGCGTTGTTTGGGAGCAGCTCAATGAGCAGTTCTTC

V: TRBV19
size: few
J: TRBJ2-1
D: TRBD2
CDR3: CASKISSGRSYNEQFF
DNA: TGTGCCAGTAAGATTTCTAGCGGAAGATCCTACAATGAGCAGTTCTTC

V: TRBV3-1
size: -
J: TRBJ2-7
D: -
CDR3: CASSQEIVGPYEQYF
DNA: TGTGCCAGCAGCCAAGAAATTGTAGGGCCTTACGAGCAGTACTTC

V: TRBV10-3
size: -
J: TRBJ2-1
D: -
CDR3: CAISGEVRGEQFF
DNA: TGTGCCATCAGTGGGGAGGTACGTGGTGAGCAGTTCTTC

V: TRBV2
size: few
J: TRBJ2-3
D: -
CDR3: CASSSQGTDTQYF
DNA: TGTGCCAGCAGTTCACAGGGCACAGATACGCAGTATTTT

V: TRBV28
size: -
J: TRBJ1-5
D: -
CDR3: CASSRVNSNQPQHF
DNA: TGTGCCAGCAGTCGGGTTAATAGCAATCAGCCCCAGCATTTT

V: TRBV14
size: few
J: TRBJ2-1
D: -
CDR3: CASSQDSPDNEQFF
DNA: TGTGCCAGCAGCCAAGATAGCCCCGACAATGAGCAGTTCTTC

V: TRBV20-1
size: few
J: TRBJ2-7
D: -
CDR3: CSARGAGPYEQYF
DNA: TGCAGTGCTAGAGGTGCTGGCCCCTACGAGCAGTACTTC

V: TRBV28
size: -
J: TRBJ2-5
D: -
CDR3: CASSLFRGQETQYF
DNA: TGTGCCAGCAGTTTATTCAGGGGACAAGAGACCCAGTACTTC

V: TRBV6-5
size: few
J: TRBJ2-5
D: -
CDR3: CASSYGGKETQYF
DNA: TGTGCCAGCAGTTACGGCGGGAAAGAGACCCAGTACTTC

V: TRBV27
size: -
J: TRBJ2-7
D: TRBD2
CDR3: CASSLSGTSGSYEQYF
DNA: TGTGCCAGCAGTTTATCGGGGACTAGCGGGTCTTACGAGCAGTACTTC

V: TRBV5-6
size: -
J: TRBJ2-7
D: TRBD2
CDR3: CASSLRWTSPYEQYF
DNA: TGTGCCAGCAGCTTGAGGTGGACTAGTCCCTACGAGCAGTACTTC

V: TRBV6-2/TRBV6-3
size: many
J: TRBJ2-2
D: TRBD2
CDR3: CASAGVTGELFF
DNA: TGTGCCAGCGCGGGAGTCACCGGGGAGCTGTTTTTT

V: TRBV6-5
size: -
J: TRBJ2-2
D: TRBD1
CDR3: CASSTGATELFF
DNA: TGTGCCAGCAGTACAGGGGCCACGGAGCTGTTTTTT

V: TRBV4-2
size: once
J: TRBJ2-5
D: TRBD2
CDR3: CASSRSGWTRRAETQYF
DNA: TGTGCCAGCAGCCGGTCGGGCTGGACTAGACGTGCGGAGACCCAGTACTTC

V: TRBV9
size: -
J: TRBJ2-5
D: -
CDR3: CASSPRAGQETQYF
DNA: TGTGCCAGCAGCCCCCGGGCGGGGCAAGAGACCCAGTACTTC

V: TRBV7-8
size: -
J: TRBJ2-6
D: -
CDR3: CASSLGTVSGANVLTF
DNA: TGTGCCAGCAGCTTAGGAACGGTCTCTGGGGCCAACGTCCTGACTTTC

V: TRBV28
size: few
J: TRBJ2-7
D: TRBD1
CDR3: CASSSTGGAYEQYF
DNA: TGTGCCAGCAGCTCAACAGGGGGCGCCTACGAGCAGTACTTC

V: TRBV19
size: -
J: TRBJ1-1
D: -
CDR3: CASSMRSPSDTEAFF
DNA: TGTGCCAGTAGTATGAGGTCACCGTCGGACACTGAAGCTTTCTTT

V: TRBV9
size: -
J: TRBJ2-5
D: -
CDR3: CASSVASGSGETQYF
DNA: TGTGCCAGCAGCGTAGCCTCCGGGAGCGGGGAGACCCAGTACTTC

V: TRBV29-1
size: few
J: TRBJ2-2
D: TRBD2
CDR3: CSVERPGGTGELFF
DNA: TGCAGCGTTGAGAGGCCGGGAGGCACCGGGGAGCTGTTTTTT

V: TRBV20-1
size: -
J: TRBJ1-4
D: TRBD1
CDR3: CSANAPPGQGDYFEKLFF
DNA: TGCAGTGCTAACGCTCCGCCGGGACAGGGAGATTACTTTGAAAAACTGTTTTTT

V: TRBV28
size: few
J: TRBJ2-3
D: -
CDR3: CASSSTSEIREADTQYF
DNA: TGTGCCAGCAGTTCCACTTCGGAAATTAGGGAGGCGGATACGCAGTATTTT

V: TRBV7-2
size: -
J: TRBJ2-1
D: TRBD2
CDR3: CASSPSGREFYNEQFF
DNA: TGTGCCAGCAGCCCTAGCGGGAGGGAATTTTACAATGAGCAGTTCTTC

V: TRBV4-3
size: few
J: TRBJ2-3
D: -
CDR3: CASSQVGGGAADTQYF
DNA: TGCGCCAGCAGCCAAGTGGGAGGCGGCGCGGCAGATACGCAGTATTTT

V: TRBV20-1
size: few
J: TRBJ2-1
D: TRBD2
CDR3: CSASPTKAGVRGKLAYNEQFF
DNA: TGCAGTGCTAGTCCGACTAAAGCGGGAGTCCGAGGTAAACTTGCCTACAATGAGCAGTTCTTC

V: TRBV12-3/TRBV12-4
size: -
J: TRBJ1-5
D: -
CDR3: CASSLQGISNQPQHF
DNA: TGTGCCAGCAGTTTACAGGGGATTAGCAATCAGCCCCAGCATTTT

V: TRBV10-3
size: few
J: TRBJ2-7
D: TRBD1
CDR3: CAIRDGTGVDEQYF
DNA: TGTGCCATCAGAGACGGGACAGGGGTCGACGAGCAGTACTTC

V: TRBV5-1
size: -
J: TRBJ2-7
D: -
CDR3: CASSLDRTALEQYF
DNA: TGCGCCAGCAGCTTGGATAGGACCGCTCTCGAGCAGTACTTC

V: TRBV4-1
size: -
J: TRBJ1-1
D: TRBD1
CDR3: CASSQSGGLSDTEAFF
DNA: TGCGCCAGCAGCCAATCAGGGGGACTATCGGACACTGAAGCTTTCTTT

V: TRBV14
size: few
J: TRBJ2-7
D: TRBD1
CDR3: CASSPFQGPGQGEAEQYF
DNA: TGTGCCAGCAGCCCGTTCCAGGGTCCGGGACAGGGGGAAGCCGAGCAGTACTTC

V: TRBV7-8
size: -
J: TRBJ2-1
D: TRBD1
CDR3: CASSASPGQGGNEQFF
DNA: TGTGCCAGCAGCGCGAGCCCGGGACAGGGTGGCAATGAGCAGTTCTTC

V: TRBV12-3/TRBV12-4
size: many
J: TRBJ2-4
D: TRBD2
CDR3: CASSHPSGLAAAIAKNIQYF
DNA: TGTGCCAGCAGTCATCCCTCGGGACTAGCGGCCGCTATAGCCAAAAACATTCAGTACTTC

V: TRBV5-1
size: few
J: TRBJ2-5
D: TRBD1
CDR3: CASRSGTGRQETQYF
DNA: TGCGCCAGCAGGTCAGGGACAGGGCGCCAAGAGACCCAGTACTTC

V: TRBV4-2
size: few
J: TRBJ1-5
D: -
CDR3: CASSQEGWSDQPQHF
DNA: TGTGCCAGCAGCCAAGAGGGGTGGAGCGATCAGCCCCAGCATTTT

V: TRBV3-1
size: -
J: TRBJ2-7
D: -
CDR3: CASSQADTSYEQYF
DNA: TGTGCCAGCAGCCAAGCAGACACCTCCTACGAGCAGTACTTC

V: TRBV20-1
size: many
J: TRBJ2-3
D: TRBD1
CDR3: CSASHHRDRGYTDTQYF
DNA: TGCAGTGCTAGCCACCACCGAGACAGGGGGTACACAGATACGCAGTATTTT

V: TRBV28
size: few
J: TRBJ2-1
D: TRBD1
CDR3: CASSQRYGTGEAMLYNEQFF
DNA: TGTGCCAGCAGCCAACGGTACGGGACAGGGGAAGCGATGTTGTACAATGAGCAGTTCTTC

V: TRBV20-1
size: -
J: TRBJ2-1
D: -
CDR3: CSAFRLGSGNEQFF
DNA: TGCAGTGCTTTCCGACTAGGATCTGGCAATGAGCAGTTCTTC

V: TRBV14
size: -
J: TRBJ2-7
D: -
CDR3: CASSRLGTYEQYF
DNA: TGTGCCAGCAGCCGACTCGGAACCTACGAGCAGTACTTC